The 18 T cell receptor beta chains listed next were all sequenced from one sample in a study of breast tumors, draining lymph nodes, adjacent tissues. From the multiplex PCR reads, TCRdb called clonotypes with MiXCR, one entry per CDR3 protein. Of roughly 14,000 distinct CDR3 sequences in the sample, about 56% were seen once. Input material: tumor-adjacent breast tissue. Receptors originate from a female donor with breast cancer. Some clones in this sample may be carry-over from other donors' samples.

This clonotype has only a few counts. The V gene is TRBV6-5, the J gene TRBJ1-2; the D is unclear. The CDR3 has 13 residues. V lost 2 bases to trimming and J lost 4 bases, with 8 bases between them. The germline V gene has CDR1 MNHEY and CDR2 SVGAGI. In nucleotides, the CDR3 is TGTGCCAGCAGTTACGGGTCTACCTATGGCTACACCTTC. It codes for CASSYGSTYGYTF.

By its share, this clonotype is medium-sized. The rearrangement joins TRBV19 to TRBJ1-2, with D unclear. This CDR3 is built from 12 residues. V lost 0 bases, J lost 6 bases, and 5 bases lay in between. Germline CDR1 reads LNHDA; CDR2 reads SQIVND (reference sequence). The CDR3 here is CASSIEGNGYTF. In DNA form, the CDR3 reads TGTGCCAGTAGTATAGAAGGGAATGGCTACACCTTC.

V gene TRBV29-1 combines with J gene TRBJ2-1; TRBD2 matches at 11 bases. V was clipped by 3 bases and J by 7 bases; unmatched bases: 8. This CDR3 region has 15 residues. The germline gives CDR1 SQVTM, CDR2 ANQGSEA. The chain's CDR3 is CSVDVAGGRGNEQFF. The DNA of the CDR3 is TGCAGCGTTGACGTAGCGGGAGGGCGTGGTAATGAGCAGTTCTTC.

The chain carries TRBV20-1 and TRBJ1-3; a weak D match, TRBD1 (6 bases). V dropped 3 bases and J dropped 3 bases, with 12 bases sitting between them. Germline lookup yields CDR1 DFQATT and CDR2 SNEGSKA (reference sequence). CDR3 size: 14 residues. The CDR3 DNA reads TGCAGTGCTAGCCCAGGGGATTTTGGAAACACCATATATTTT. It yields the protein CSASPGDFGNTIYF.

This clonotype showed up just a few times. Here the CDR3 reads CASSESGQGQYEQYF. CDR3 DNA sequence: TGTGCCAGCAGTGAATCAGGACAGGGTCAGTACGAGCAGTACTTC. The chain uses TRBV25-1 and TRBJ2-7; 8 nucleotides match TRBD1. After removal of 1 base from V and 4 bases from J, the junction contained 6 bases not matched to a gene. The germline CDR1 and CDR2 sequences are MGHDK and SYGVNS. The CDR3 is 15 amino acids.

The chain carries TRBV15 and TRBJ2-5; TRBD2 matches at 9 bases. V trimming: 8 bases; J trimming: 5 bases; junction bases outside the gene matches: 9. CDR3 length equals 14 residues. Germline V gene data show CDR1 as LNHNV and CDR2 as YYDKDF (reference sequence). The CDR3 region is CATEDSGSKETQYF. CDR3 bases: TGTGCCACCGAAGATAGCGGGAGTAAGGAGACCCAGTACTTC.

The genes are TRBV10-3 and TRBJ1-2; a weak D match, TRBD1 (6 bases). Trimming removed 3 bases at V and 8 bases at J, with 19 bases between. The CDR3 contains 15 residues. CDR1 and CDR2 from the germline V gene are ENHRY and SYGVKD. The CDR3 loop is CAISEIVGTPFGYTF. CDR3 bases: TGTGCCATCAGTGAAATAGTTGGGACACCGTTCGGCTACACCTTC.

This clonotype showed up just a few times. This chain uses TRBV7-9 with TRBJ2-7; tentative D call: TRBD2 (5 bases). In germline, CDR1 is SEHNR, CDR2 FQNEAQ (reference sequence). V dropped 2 bases and J dropped 6 bases, with 8 bases sitting between them. This CDR3 is built from 12 residues. This CDR3 is CASSLLASEQYF. The CDR3 coding sequence is TGTGCCAGCAGCTTATTAGCGAGCGAGCAGTACTTC.

The table lists this clonotype with many counts. This chain connects TRBV6-6 to TRBJ2-1, with 12 positions matching TRBD2. Germline assignment: CDR1 MNHNY and CDR2 SVGAGI (reference sequence). The CDR3 is 15 amino acids. With 2 bases clipped from V and 8 bases from J, the junction kept 4 bases outside the gene matches. DNA for the CDR3: TGTGCCAGCAGTTACGCTAGCGGGAGGGCATATGAGCAGTTCTTC. Translating gives CASSYASGRAYEQFF.

This clonotype qualifies as medium-sized. The genes are TRBV20-1 and TRBJ2-6, with 8 bases fitting TRBD1. V lost 6 bases and J lost 2; bases outside the gene matches: 6. The CDR3 runs 15 residues. Germline CDR1 reads DFQATT; CDR2 reads SNEGSKA (reference sequence). The CDR3 loop reads CSATDRGTGANVLTF. The CDR3, as DNA: TGCAGTGCAACAGACAGGGGCACTGGGGCCAACGTCCTGACTTTC.

The chain is built from TRBV29-1 and TRBJ1-1, with unresolved D. In germline, CDR1 is SQVTM, CDR2 ANQGSEA. Between the trimmed V and J ends, which lost 3 bases and 0 bases, there was a span of 8 bases. The CDR3 is 13 amino acids. CDR3 sequence reads: CSVEAQLNTEAFF. The CDR3, as DNA: TGCAGCGTTGAGGCACAACTGAACACTGAAGCTTTCTTT.

This sequence joins TRBV14 and TRBJ1-5; weak D call: TRBD1 (5 bases). Germline V gene sequence: CDR1 SGHDN, CDR2 FVKESK. Trimming took off 5 bases at V and 3 bases at J, with 8 bases between the two ends. CDR3 size: 13 residues. The CDR3 DNA is TGTGCCAGCAGCGCAGGGCCCAATCAGCCCCAGCATTTT. It yields the protein CASSAGPNQPQHF.

Here the CDR3 DNA reads TGTGCCAGCAGTTTAACCTTACAGAGACAGATTAAAGACGAGTTCTTC. Protein: CASSLTLQRQIKDEFF. The chain has TRBV28 and TRBJ2-1, with a tentative D call TRBD1 (5 bases). Trimming took 2 bases from V and 14 from J, leaving 25 bases between them. Germline V gives CDR1 MDHEN, CDR2 SYDVKM. The CDR3 consists of 16 residues.

The chain links TRBV5-6 to TRBJ2-1; 8 bases map to TRBD1. The CDR3 is 16 amino acids. The trim removed 3 bases at V and 2 bases at J, leaving 7 bases unmatched. Germline lookup yields CDR1 SGHDT and CDR2 YYEEEE. The chain's CDR3 is CASSSRPGGTYNEQFF. CDR3 nucleotide sequence: TGTGCCAGCAGCTCTAGGCCAGGGGGCACCTACAATGAGCAGTTCTTC.

Details on this clonotype: Mismatch with germline at one junction end may stem from a read error. The chain has TRBV7-9 and TRBJ1-5; tentative D call: TRBD1 (6 bases). CDR1 is SEHNR, CDR2 FQNEAQ, per germline (reference sequence). The CDR3 sequence is 14 residues long. In DNA, the CDR3 is TGTGTCAGCAGTTTAAGGGGGGGGGATCAGCCCCAGCATTTT. Encoded protein: CVSSLRGGDQPQHF.

This clonotype was seen repeatedly, ten times or more. This chain links TRBV10-3 with TRBJ1-2; 7 bases map to TRBD1. The junction had 11 bases not matched to a gene; V was cut back by 6 bases and J by 4 bases. CDR3 length equals 15 residues. The germline gives CDR1 ENHRY, CDR2 SYGVKD. The CDR3 DNA reads as TGTGCCATCAGAGTATCGGGACAGACCATCTATGGCTACACCTTC. Translating it yields CAIRVSGQTIYGYTF.

This clonotype showed up just a few times. V is TRBV19 and J is TRBJ1-1, with 10 bases that match TRBD1. The V and J ends lost 4 bases and 1 base, in that order; junction bases with no gene match: 3. The CDR3 length is 15 residues. Germline V gene data show CDR1 as LNHDA and CDR2 as SQIVND (reference sequence). CDR3 bases: TGTGCCAGTAGTAAAGGGACAGGGGCGAACACTGAAGCTTTCTTT. This encodes CASSKGTGANTEAFF.

V is TRBV10-3 and J is TRBJ2-5, with TRBD2 matching 8 bases. Losses at the gene ends were 4 bases for V and 2 bases for J; bases not matched to a gene: 9. The CDR3 has 16 amino acids. Germline V gene sequence: CDR1 ENHRY, CDR2 SYGVKD. As DNA, the CDR3 is TGTGCCATCAGTGCAACGGGGGGGGCCGCACAAGAGACCCAGTACTTC. Protein sequence: CAISATGGAAQETQYF.